The 19 T cell receptor beta chains presented below share a single source sample, sequenced in a study of T cells in Graves' hyperthyroidism and ophthalmopathy. What was amplified from RNA transcripts were TCR beta CDR3 regions. A first-round RT-PCR of the TCR CDR3 used the HTBI primer set. MiXCR, run by TCRdb on the multiplex PCR reads, gives a single entry per CDR3 protein. The table includes some 500,000 distinct CDR3 sequences, around a quarter detected once. The sequencing sample was made of blood. These TCRs come from a woman between 25 and 40 years old with Graves' ophthalmopathy.

The chain links TRBV12-3 or TRBV12-4 to TRBJ2-2; 7 bases line up with TRBD1. J lost 1 base, V lost 2 bases, and 1 base had no gene match. The CDR3 contains 15 residues. CDR3 in DNA: TGTGCCAGCAGTTTAAACAGGGGGAACACCGGGGAGCTGTTTTTT. Translated: CASSLNRGNTGELFF.

The rearrangement uses TRBV24-1 and TRBJ2-2, with D possibly matching TRBD2 (5 bases). The CDR3 has 15 residues. Germline CDR1 is KGHDR and CDR2 is SFDVKD. Trimming pared 5 bases from V and 3 bases from J, leaving 12 bases between. In DNA, the CDR3 is TGTGCCACCAGTGTGGGTTTGCGGGACACCGGGGAGCTGTTTTTT. As protein: CATSVGLRDTGELFF.

This clonotype has more than one count but fewer than ten. The V call is TRBV20-1, the J call TRBJ1-2; D might be TRBD1 (5 bases). The V gene's germline CDR1 is DFQATT and CDR2 SNEGSKA (reference sequence). With 3 bases removed from V and 3 bases from J, the gap between germline ends came to 14 bases. CDR3 length: 14 amino acids. CDR3 protein: CSARGRDRHYGYTF. Here the CDR3 DNA reads TGCAGTGCTAGGGGGAGAGACAGACACTATGGCTACACCTTC.

The chain is built from TRBV6-5 and TRBJ2-7; 9 bases align to TRBD2. This CDR3 has 15 amino acids. From germline, CDR1 is MNHEY and CDR2 SVGAGI. Losses at the gene ends were 2 bases for V and 6 bases for J; bases not matched to a gene: 8. CDR3 residues: CASSYSGGTPSEQYF. For the CDR3, the DNA is TGTGCCAGCAGTTACAGCGGGGGGACACCCTCCGAGCAGTACTTC.

Ten or more counts support this clonotype. The chain is built from TRBV11-2 and TRBJ2-2; TRBD1 agrees at 8 bases. Trimming took 2 bases from V and 7 from J; bases not matched to a gene: 9. Per germline, CDR1 SGHAT and CDR2 FQNNGV. The CDR3 runs to 16 residues. The CDR3 here is CASSLIGRGRIGELFF. The CDR3 DNA reads TGTGCCAGCAGCTTAATTGGCAGGGGGCGCATCGGGGAGCTGTTTTTT.

This clonotype was seen many times. The chain recombines TRBV4-2 with TRBJ1-3; a weak D match, TRBD1 (5 bases). Germline assignment: CDR1 LGHNA and CDR2 YNFKEQ. This CDR3 contains 14 residues. The V end was cut by 2 bases, the J end by 8 bases, with 13 bases between. In nucleotides, the CDR3 is TGTGCCAGCAGCCAACCCAGCAGGGATTACACCATATATTTT. Amino acid sequence: CASSQPSRDYTIYF.

The table lists this clonotype with many counts. The gene calls are TRBV7-2 and TRBJ2-7, with 7 bases aligning to TRBD2. V dropped 5 bases and J dropped 5; count of bases not matched to a gene: 6. CDR3 length: 13 residues. CDR1 is SGHTA and CDR2 is FQGNSA in the germline V gene. CDR3 sequence reads: CASSPQRGHEQYF. The CDR3 nucleotides read TGTGCCAGCAGCCCCCAGCGGGGCCACGAGCAGTACTTC.

Ten or more counts support this clonotype. The V and J genes are TRBV5-1 and TRBJ1-1; D not certain. The CDR3 consists of 14 residues. The germline V gene encodes CDR1 SGHRS and CDR2 YFSETQ. The V end lost 0 bases, the J end lost 1 base, and 7 bases lay between the germline ends. The CDR3 loop reads CASSLGGGNTEAFF. CDR3 bases: TGCGCCAGCAGCTTGGGTGGCGGGAACACTGAAGCTTTCTTT.

This clonotype was observed at least ten times. The V gene is TRBV6-1, the J gene TRBJ2-2, with D perhaps matching TRBD1 (6 bases). With 5 bases removed from V and 5 bases from J, the gap between germline ends came to 21 bases. Germline lookup yields CDR1 MNHNS and CDR2 SASEGT. This CDR3 region has 17 residues. CDR3 region: CASSRGWDDVATGELFF. The CDR3 DNA follows: TGTGCCAGCAGTAGGGGGTGGGATGACGTGGCAACCGGGGAGCTGTTTTTT.

The genes are TRBV2 and TRBJ1-2; D uncertain. CDR3 length: 14 residues. The ends were cut back, 2 bases at V and 7 bases at J, with 14 bases in the middle. CDR1 and CDR2 (germline): SNHLY, FYNNEI. The DNA of the CDR3 is TGTGCCAGCAGTGAACGACGGAGCTATGGTGGCTACACCTTC. It is translated as CASSERRSYGGYTF.

This clonotype was recorded at least ten times. The chain employs TRBV20-1 and TRBJ2-6; D is unclear. The CDR3 extends over 13 amino acids. Germline assignment: CDR1 DFQATT and CDR2 SNEGSKA (reference sequence). V was clipped by 6 bases and J by 2 bases, with 8 bases between them. The CDR3 sequence: CSAGITGANVLTF. CDR3 nucleotides: TGCAGTGCGGGCATTACTGGGGCCAACGTCCTGACTTTC.

Only one count was recorded for this clonotype. CDR3: CSRYGYTF. The CDR3 DNA follows: TGTTCCCGCTATGGCTACACCTTC. The V gene is TRBV28, the J gene TRBJ1-2; D is ambiguous. The length of the CDR3 is 8 residues. CDR1 and CDR2 (germline): MDHEN, SYDVKM.

V gene TRBV12-3 or TRBV12-4 combines with J gene TRBJ2-7; the D gene could be TRBD1 or TRBD2 (5 bases each). The ends were cut back, 5 bases at V and 2 bases at J, with 13 bases in the middle. CDR3 length equals 14 residues. The DNA for the CDR3 is TGTGCCAGCAGTCGCCTGATGGGACCCTACGAGCAGTACTTC. Translating it yields CASSRLMGPYEQYF.

This sequence joins TRBV5-5 and TRBJ1-5; D gene ambiguous. CDR3 length: 15 residues. Deletions cut 0 bases from V and 0 bases from J, with 7 bases between. Germline CDR1 and CDR2: SGHKS and YYEKEE (reference sequence). This CDR3 is CASSLAVYSNQPQHF. The DNA for the CDR3 is TGTGCCAGCAGCTTGGCCGTTTATAGCAATCAGCCCCAGCATTTT.

Note on this clonotype: In this CDR3 the conserved last residue, phenylalanine or tryptophan, is missing, so a read error is likely. The V gene is TRBV11-1, the J gene TRBJ2-7; the D gene is possibly TRBD2 (5 bases). V was pared by 8 bases and J by 3 bases, with 5 bases between. Per the germline V gene, CDR1 is SGHAT and CDR2 is FQDESV (reference sequence). This CDR3 spans 10 amino acids. Here the CDR3 reads CASGSYEQYY. In DNA form, the CDR3 reads TGTGCCAGCGGGAGCTACGAGCAGTACTAC.

This clonotype was seen ten or more times. V usage is TRBV6-1 and J usage is TRBJ1-1, with D uncertain. Germline CDR1 MNHNS, CDR2 SASEGT. The CDR3 is 15 residues long. Deletions cut 0 bases from V and 0 bases from J, with 8 bases between. CDR3 region: CASSEALGLNTEAFF. CDR3 in DNA: TGTGCCAGCAGTGAAGCGTTGGGGTTGAACACTGAAGCTTTCTTT.

This clonotype was seen many times. A junction end diverges from the germline sequence, so it may reflect a read error. The chain recombines TRBV29-1 with TRBJ2-5, with 8 bases that match TRBD1. The CDR3 covers 17 residues. CDR1 and CDR2 from the germline V gene are SQVTM and ANQGSEA. The CDR3 nucleotides are TGCAGCGTTGAGGCCAGGGGGCGAGCGGCTAGCGACGAGACCAAGTACTTC. It translates to CSVEARGRAASDETKYF.

This clonotype was seen ten or more times. V and J are TRBV12-3 or TRBV12-4 and TRBJ1-3; D remains ambiguous. V was clipped by 8 bases and J by 0 bases, with 11 bases between them. The CDR3 runs 14 residues. CDR3 nucleotide sequence: TGTGCCAGCGATTTACAGAACTCTGGAAACACCATATATTTT. Translating gives CASDLQNSGNTIYF.

The chain uses TRBV7-8 and TRBJ2-7; the D is unclear. The CDR3 spans 14 residues. V shed 1 base and J shed 3 bases, with 10 bases lying between them. Germline lookup yields CDR1 SGHVS and CDR2 FQNEAQ. The CDR3 reads CASSLGLTNYEQYF. For the CDR3, the DNA is TGTGCCAGCAGCTTAGGGCTAACAAACTACGAGCAGTACTTC.